These T cell receptor beta chains were read from a single sample in a study of cytomegalovirus exposure and HLA in healthy donors. Clones were sequenced by immunoSEQ multiplex PCR, and TCRdb holds only the in-frame ones, with some missing. The sample has 180,000 or so clones, approximately 85% seen once. The sequenced sample consisted of PBMCs. The receptors here all came from a man aged 18 to 29 in good health and CMV-seropositive. The CDR3 runs from the conserved cysteine through the conserved F or W. A D gene is named only where the DNA matches it firmly.

j_call,d_call,cdr3_length,v_call,cdr3_aa,cdr3_nt
TRBJ1-1,NA,13,TRBV19,CASSGHMNTEAFF,TGTGCCAGTAGTGGGCATATGAACACTGAAGCTTTCTTT
TRBJ2-1,NA,16,TRBV6-1,CASSENRVRSYNEQFF,TGTGCCAGCAGTGAAAACAGGGTAAGGTCCTACAATGAGCAGTTCTTC
TRBJ2-3,NA,12,TRBV9,CASSVSADTQYF,TGTGCCAGCAGCGTTTCGGCAGATACGCAGTATTTT
TRBJ2-5,TRBD1,16,TRBV18,CASSPGPGQGAKTQYF,TGTGCCAGCTCACCGGGCCCGGGACAGGGGGCGAAGACCCAGTACTTC
TRBJ1-2,NA,14,TRBV6-5,CASSYAGRGSGYTF,TGTGCCAGCAGTTACGCGGGCAGGGGTTCTGGCTACACCTTC
TRBJ1-5,NA,16,TRBV5-8,CASSWGGGAPNQPQHF,TGTGCCAGCAGCTGGGGCGGGGGGGCGCCGAATCAGCCCCAGCATTTT
TRBJ2-1,NA,16,TRBV10-3,CAISASRVSSYNEQFF,TGTGCCATCAGTGCTTCGAGGGTATCATCCTACAATGAGCAGTTCTTC
TRBJ2-3,NA,14,TRBV19,CASNPGSFTDTQYF,TGTGCCAGTAACCCAGGGTCCTTCACAGATACGCAGTATTTT
TRBJ2-7,NA,12,TRBV11-2,CASSFDSPKQYF,TGTGCCAGCAGCTTCGATTCGCCTAAGCAGTACTTC
TRBJ2-7,NA,12,TRBV5-4,CASSFPFSEQYF,TGTGCCAGCAGCTTTCCTTTCAGCGAGCAGTACTTC
TRBJ1-6,TRBD1,14,TRBV4-1,CASSSNRGDSPLHF,TGCGCCAGCAGCTCGAACAGGGGAGATTCACCCCTCCACTTT
TRBJ1-1,NA,13,TRBV2,CASRTAASTEAFF,TGTGCCAGCAGGACAGCCGCGAGCACTGAAGCTTTCTTT